This T cell receptor beta chain was documented in a study of T-cell memory formation after mild COVID-19. Study information: TCR clusters largely stayed donor specific. Study-level results: For contracting clones, CD4+ ones sat mainly in CM and EM, CD8+ in EMRA. Clones contracting over day 15 to 85 were CD4/CD8 balanced, with later expanders leaning CD4+.

CDR3 size: 15 residues. Unmatched junction bases numbered 8, after V lost 1 base and J lost 5 bases. Germline V gene lookup returns CDR1 SGHRS and CDR2 YFSETQ. In the case of this clonotype: Antigen: not known.

The 5'RACE method, run with constant-segment primers, produced TCR alpha and TCR beta cDNA libraries (carrying sample barcodes and UMIs). TCRdb itself ran the 5' RACE reads through MiXCR, one entry per CDR3 protein. The sample carries fewer than 150,000 distinct CDR3 sequences, about 6.5% recorded once. This chain uses TRBV5-1 with TRBJ2-7, with 8 bases identical to TRBD1. Sequenced sample: PBMCs or a T cell subset sorted from them (not recorded which). The receptor comes from an adult woman who had mild COVID-19 (a few samples of this study predate the infection). Cell type and time point are not known. The CDR3 spells CASSLTGGVLDEQYF. The CDR3 DNA follows: TGCGCCAGCAGCTTGACAGGGGGAGTCCTGGACGAGCAGTACTTC.